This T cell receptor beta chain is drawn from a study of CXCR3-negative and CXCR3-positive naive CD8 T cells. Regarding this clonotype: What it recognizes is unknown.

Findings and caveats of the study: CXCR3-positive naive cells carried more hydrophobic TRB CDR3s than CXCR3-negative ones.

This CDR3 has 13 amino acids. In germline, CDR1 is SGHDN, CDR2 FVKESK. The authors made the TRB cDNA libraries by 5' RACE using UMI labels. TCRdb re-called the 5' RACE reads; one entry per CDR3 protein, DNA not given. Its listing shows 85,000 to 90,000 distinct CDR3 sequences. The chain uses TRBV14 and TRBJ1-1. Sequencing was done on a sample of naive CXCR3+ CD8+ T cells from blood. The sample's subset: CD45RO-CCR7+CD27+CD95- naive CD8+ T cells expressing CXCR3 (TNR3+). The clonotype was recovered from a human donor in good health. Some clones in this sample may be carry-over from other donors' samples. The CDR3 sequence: CASSPGFGTEAFF.